These 32 T cell receptor beta chains came from one sample sequenced in a study of human T cells and chemical hapten exposure. Regarding time point: pre-sensitization, week 0. The treatment is: therapeutic diphenylcyclopropenone sensitization with weekly scalp DPC. Each CDR3 protein is one row after TCRdb ran MiXCR on the RACE reads. This table has about 380,000 distinct CDR3 sequences, approximately 5.1% appearing once. The specimen comprised whole blood, sampled in connection with sensitization to the hapten diphenylcyclopropenone (DPC). These receptors were taken from a woman aged 45-60 years with alopecia areata. Some clones in this sample may be carry-over from other donors' samples.

This clonotype was seen at least ten times. The rearrangement uses TRBV2 and TRBJ2-1, with TRBD1 matching over 8 bases. CDR1 is SNHLY, CDR2 FYNNEI, per germline. Trimming took 9 bases from V and 0 from J; bases not matched to a gene: 7. The CDR3 consists of 15 residues. The CDR3 bases are TGTGCCAGAGAAGGTACAGGGGGCTCCTACAATGAGCAGTTCTTC. Protein sequence: CAREGTGGSYNEQFF.

This clonotype was counted between two and nine times. The chain has TRBV5-1 and TRBJ1-4; 9 positions agree with TRBD1. CDR1 is SGHRS and CDR2 is YFSETQ in the germline V gene. The CDR3 contains 15 residues. Losses at the gene ends were 2 bases for V and 4 bases for J; bases not matched to a gene: 3. CDR3 residues: CASSFGQGLNEKLFF. CDR3 coding DNA: TGCGCCAGCAGCTTCGGACAGGGGCTTAATGAAAAACTGTTTTTT.

This clonotype was observed once. Just one base apart from a much larger clone, this may be a read error. The chain recombines TRBV20-1 with TRBJ2-7; D gene ambiguous. The V gene's germline CDR1 is DFQATT and CDR2 SNEGSKA (reference sequence). Trimming pared 3 bases from V and 0 bases from J, leaving 12 bases between. The CDR3 sequence is 14 residues long. CDR3 in DNA: TGCAGTGCTAGTGACCCGATAATCTCCTACGAGCAGTACTTC. It codes for CSASDPIISYEQYF.

This clonotype came up many times. The V gene is TRBV29-1, the J gene TRBJ1-3; D might be TRBD1 (5 bases). This CDR3 spans 12 amino acids. The germline V gene encodes CDR1 SQVTM and CDR2 ANQGSEA. The V and J ends lost 6 bases and 4 bases respectively, with 10 bases between them. The CDR3 spells CSVSRAGNTIYF. The CDR3 DNA reads as TGCAGCGTAAGCAGGGCGGGAAACACCATATATTTT.

The chain recombines TRBV12-3 or TRBV12-4 with TRBJ1-5, with D hard to call. With 7 bases removed from V and 2 bases from J, the gap between germline ends came to 6 bases. The CDR3 is 12 amino acids. The CDR3 here is CASTVGNQPQHF. CDR3 nucleotides: TGTGCCAGCACAGTGGGCAATCAGCCCCAGCATTTT.

This clonotype was picked up a small number of times. J is TRBJ2-3 and V is TRBV15; 11 bases are a match to TRBD2. Germline lookup yields CDR1 LNHNV and CDR2 YYDKDF (reference sequence). V shed 4 bases, J shed 2 bases, and the junction held 8 bases outside the gene matches. CDR3 length: 17 residues. The CDR3 sequence is CATSTVLAGDLTDTQYF. The CDR3 DNA reads as TGTGCCACCAGCACAGTACTAGCGGGGGACCTCACAGATACGCAGTATTTT.

This clonotype was seen at least ten times. This rearrangement joins TRBV7-9 to TRBJ2-6; D uncertain. This CDR3 is built from 15 residues. Trimming shortened V by 7 bases and J by 0 bases, and 10 bases separated the two germline ends. CDR1 is SEHNR and CDR2 is FQNEAQ in the germline V gene (reference sequence). The CDR3 region is CASKTDLSGANVLTF. The CDR3 region has the DNA TGTGCCAGCAAGACCGACCTCTCTGGGGCCAACGTCCTGACTTTC.

This clonotype was detected many times. V and J are TRBV5-1 and TRBJ2-1; D not certain. The CDR3 extends over 13 amino acids. The germline V gene has CDR1 SGHRS and CDR2 YFSETQ. Trimming pared 1 base from V and 6 bases from J, leaving 8 bases between. CDR3 sequence reads: CASSLLAANEQFF. In DNA, the CDR3 is TGCGCCAGCAGCTTGCTGGCAGCCAATGAGCAGTTCTTC.

This clonotype was observed at least ten times. V gene TRBV7-9 combines with J gene TRBJ2-1; perhaps TRBD2 as D (6 bases). Trimming left V 2 bases short and J 6 bases short, with 11 bases between. Germline CDR1 reads SEHNR; CDR2 reads FQNEAQ (reference sequence). This CDR3 contains 14 residues. CDR3 coding DNA: TGTGCCAGCAGCTTATCCACTAGCTTCAATGAGCAGTTCTTC. It yields the protein CASSLSTSFNEQFF.

This clonotype has just a few counts. The V call is TRBV6-1, the J call TRBJ2-7; D is possibly TRBD2 (6 bases). The CDR3 length is 13 residues. Germline-derived CDR1 and CDR2 are MNHNS and SASEGT. The germline V and J ends were trimmed by 3 bases and 2 bases, with 8 bases remaining between them. In nucleotides, the CDR3 is TGTGCCAGCAGTGAGACGGGAGCCTACGAGCAGTACTTC. Encoded protein: CASSETGAYEQYF.

This clonotype was seen repeatedly, ten times or more. This sequence joins TRBV10-3 and TRBJ2-3, with D perhaps matching TRBD2 (6 bases). Germline V lookup: CDR1 ENHRY, CDR2 SYGVKD. The V and J ends lost 4 bases and 6 bases respectively, with 11 bases between them. CDR3 size: 13 residues. CDR3 amino acids: CAISAPGLDTQYF. CDR3 coding DNA: TGTGCCATCAGTGCTCCGGGACTTGATACGCAGTATTTT.

This clonotype appeared many times. This chain links TRBV6-5 with TRBJ2-2; D gene unclear. Germline CDR1 reads MNHEY; CDR2 reads SVGAGI. The CDR3 totals 14 residues. V lost 5 bases, J lost 2 bases, and 9 bases lay in between. The CDR3: CASSRPTNTGELFF. CDR3 sequence (DNA): TGTGCCAGCAGTCGACCAACTAACACCGGGGAGCTGTTTTTT.

This clonotype was seen ten or more times. The chain couples TRBV7-9 to TRBJ2-1; 12 bases map to TRBD2. Germline V gene lookup returns CDR1 SEHNR and CDR2 FQNEAQ (reference sequence). J gave up 4 bases and V 5 bases, and 3 bases lay outside the gene matches. The CDR3 runs 15 residues. The chain's CDR3 is CASSPSGRGYNEQFF. DNA for the CDR3: TGTGCCAGCAGCCCTAGCGGGAGGGGTTACAATGAGCAGTTCTTC.

The table lists this clonotype with a few counts. J is TRBJ1-4 and V is TRBV6-1, with TRBD1 matching 8 bases. CDR1 and CDR2 (germline): MNHNS, SASEGT. With 1 base clipped from V and 8 bases from J, the junction kept 6 bases outside the gene matches. The CDR3 totals 15 residues. The CDR3 protein is CASSEEDRAWEKLFF. In nucleotides, the CDR3 is TGTGCCAGCAGTGAAGAGGACAGGGCCTGGGAAAAACTGTTTTTT.

There are many counts of this clonotype. This sequence joins TRBV25-1 and TRBJ2-7, with 10 positions matching TRBD1. The V gene's germline CDR1 is MGHDK and CDR2 SYGVNS. This CDR3 is 14 amino acids long. V lost 7 bases, J lost 2 bases, and 5 bases stayed unmatched. The CDR3 DNA reads as TGTGCCAGCACCGGGACAGGGGTAACCTACGAGCAGTACTTC. It codes for CASTGTGVTYEQYF.

The chain links TRBV7-9 to TRBJ1-1; possible D gene TRBD1, 5 bases. Trimming removed 4 bases at V and 1 base at J, with 10 bases between. The CDR3 runs to 14 residues. The germline CDR1 and CDR2 sequences are SEHNR and FQNEAQ (reference sequence). In DNA form, the CDR3 reads TGTGCCAGCAGCTCCACGGACAAGAACACTGAAGCTTTCTTT. Residues: CASSSTDKNTEAFF.

In this sample, this clonotype turned up a few times. The chain joins TRBV28 to TRBJ2-6, with D possibly matching TRBD2 (5 bases). The CDR3 is made up of 15 amino acids. CDR1 and CDR2 from the germline V gene are MDHEN and SYDVKM. With 5 bases removed from V and 4 bases from J, the gap between germline ends came to 12 bases. CDR3 in amino acids: CASSDRRRGANVLTF. CDR3 bases: TGTGCCAGCAGTGATAGACGGAGGGGGGCCAACGTCCTGACTTTC. The variable domain in full, completed from reference TRBV28 and TRBJ2-6, reads DVKVTQSSRYLVKRTGEKVFLECVQDMDHENMFWYRQDPGLGLRLIYFSYDVKMKEKGDIPEGYSVSREKKERFSLILESASTNQTSMYLCASSDRRRGANVLTFGAGSRLTVL.

This clonotype was observed a handful of times. The chain joins TRBV28 to TRBJ1-5; D not certain. Germline V lookup: CDR1 MDHEN, CDR2 SYDVKM. The CDR3 extends over 12 amino acids. V was pared by 7 bases and J by 10 bases, with 14 bases between. CDR3 sequence: CASTVKAKPQHF. For the CDR3, the DNA is TGTGCCAGCACCGTAAAGGCAAAACCCCAGCATTTT.

This sequence joins TRBV7-9 and TRBJ1-1; TRBD1 is a possible D gene (6 bases). Trimming stripped 4 bases from V and 3 bases from J, with 15 bases between. The length of the CDR3 is 15 residues. CDR1 is SEHNR and CDR2 is FQNEAQ in the germline V gene (reference sequence). In nucleotides, the CDR3 is TGTGCCAGCAGCTCCCTTCAGGGGAAGGACACTGAAGCTTTCTTT. This sequence encodes CASSSLQGKDTEAFF.

Many counts were recorded for this clonotype. The chain couples TRBV27 to TRBJ1-4; D unresolved. Germline loops: CDR1 MNHEY, CDR2 SMNVEV (reference sequence). This CDR3 is built from 13 residues. Trimming stripped 6 bases from V and 1 base from J, with 6 bases between. CDR3 region: CASRPGTNEKLFF. CDR3 bases: TGTGCCAGCAGACCGGGAACTAATGAAAAACTGTTTTTT.

This clonotype has ten or more counts. This chain's CDR3 is CASSLAGTSGSSYNEQFF. For the CDR3, the DNA is TGTGCCAGCAGCTTAGCGGGGACTAGCGGGAGCTCCTACAATGAGCAGTTCTTC. The chain recombines TRBV7-6 with TRBJ2-1; 14 nucleotides line up with TRBD2. Germline CDR1 and CDR2: SGHVS and FNYEAQ. The CDR3 consists of 18 residues. V shed 0 bases, J shed 0 bases, and the junction held 1 base outside the gene matches.

This chain joins TRBV12-5 and TRBJ2-3, with 10 bases aligning to TRBD1. The CDR3 is 15 amino acids. V gave up 6 bases and J gave up 2 bases; unmatched junction bases: 5. The germline CDR1 and CDR2 sequences are LGHNT and FRNRAP. In DNA, the CDR3 is TGTGCTAGTGGCGCGGGACAGGGGTACACAGATACGCAGTATTTT. This codes for CASGAGQGYTDTQYF.

This clonotype was found many times. V gene TRBV6-2 or TRBV6-3 combines with J gene TRBJ1-2; D not certain. This CDR3 has 13 amino acids. The V and J ends lost 4 bases and 4 bases respectively, with 10 bases between them. Germline CDR1 MNHEY, CDR2 SVGEGT. CDR3 loop: CASSSGRSYGYTF. The CDR3 DNA reads as TGTGCCAGCAGTTCAGGACGGAGCTATGGCTACACCTTC.

This chain uses TRBV24-1 with TRBJ2-4; 8 nucleotides align to TRBD1. The germline gives CDR1 KGHDR, CDR2 SFDVKD. The CDR3 has 11 residues. V lost 4 bases to trimming and J lost 15 bases; unmatched junction nucleotides: 4. The CDR3 region is CATSDRTGMYF. The CDR3 bases are TGTGCCACCAGTGACCGGACAGGGATGTACTTC.

This clonotype was seen repeatedly, ten times or more. The V call is TRBV5-4, the J call TRBJ2-3; possibly TRBD1 for D (5 bases). CDR1 is SGHNT, CDR2 YYREEE, per germline (reference sequence). Trimming took 0 bases from V and 0 from J, leaving 11 bases between them. The CDR3 has 16 residues. The CDR3 DNA sequence: TGTGCCAGCAGCTTGGCCCACAGGTCTAGCACAGATACGCAGTATTTT. Residues: CASSLAHRSSTDTQYF.

This chain uses TRBV28 with TRBJ2-1, with 7 bases that match TRBD2. Per germline, CDR1 MDHEN and CDR2 SYDVKM. The V gene end was trimmed by 7 bases and the J gene end by 6 bases; junction bases not matched to a gene: 6. CDR3 length: 13 amino acids. As DNA, the CDR3 is TGTGCCAGCACTAGCGGAGTACCCAATGAGCAGTTCTTC. Translated: CASTSGVPNEQFF.

This clonotype was picked up many times. For the CDR3, the DNA is TGTGCCAGCAGTTACTCGAAGGCGGGGGGCTCTTTGGATACGCAGTATTTT. Its protein product is CASSYSKAGGSLDTQYF. The chain joins TRBV6-2 or TRBV6-3 to TRBJ2-3; 8 nucleotides agree with TRBD2. The CDR3 loop spans 17 amino acids. Trimming cost V 0 bases and J 6 bases; bases outside gene matches: 11. Germline CDR1 is MNHEY and CDR2 is SVGEGT.

This clonotype was picked up many times. CDR3 protein: CATSRERAGMGSEAFF. CDR3 sequence (DNA): TGTGCCACCAGCAGAGAACGAGCAGGCATGGGGTCTGAAGCTTTCTTT. The chain has TRBV15 and TRBJ1-1; D is unresolved. Trimming removed 0 bases at V and 6 bases at J, with 17 bases between. This CDR3 has 16 amino acids. Per germline, CDR1 LNHNV and CDR2 YYDKDF (reference sequence).

This clonotype was recorded many times. V and J are TRBV29-1 and TRBJ1-1; D is uncertain. V lost 6 bases and J lost 6, with 14 bases in between. The CDR3 loop spans 12 amino acids. Looked up from germline, CDR1 is SQVTM and CDR2 is ANQGSEA. The CDR3 DNA sequence: TGCAGCGTCTTGGACGTACAAGCTGAAGCTTTCTTT. It translates to CSVLDVQAEAFF.

In this sample, this clonotype turned up many times. The chain employs TRBV5-1 and TRBJ2-7; the D is unclear. Germline V gives CDR1 SGHRS, CDR2 YFSETQ. The length of the CDR3 is 14 residues. The V and J ends lost 2 bases and 4 bases respectively, with 13 bases between them. CDR3 residues: CASSFPDPTYEQYF. The DNA for the CDR3 is TGCGCCAGCAGCTTCCCGGACCCGACTTACGAGCAGTACTTC.

This clonotype was found many times. The chain is built from TRBV27 and TRBJ2-3; TRBD2 matches 8 bases. After removal of 4 bases from V and 7 bases from J, the junction contained 10 bases not matched to a gene. The CDR3 consists of 15 residues. The germline CDR1 and CDR2 sequences are MNHEY and SMNVEV (reference sequence). CDR3 protein: CASSSAQSGGHTQYF. The DNA for the CDR3 is TGTGCCAGCAGTTCCGCTCAGAGCGGGGGCCATACGCAGTATTTT.

The CDR3 sequence: CAISEGVEAEAFF. In DNA form, the CDR3 reads TGTGCCATCAGTGAAGGAGTTGAGGCTGAAGCTTTCTTT. The rearrangement joins TRBV10-3 to TRBJ1-1; D unclear. Germline V lookup: CDR1 ENHRY, CDR2 SYGVKD. The CDR3 is made up of 13 amino acids. The ends were cut back, 3 bases at V and 6 bases at J, with 11 bases in the middle.